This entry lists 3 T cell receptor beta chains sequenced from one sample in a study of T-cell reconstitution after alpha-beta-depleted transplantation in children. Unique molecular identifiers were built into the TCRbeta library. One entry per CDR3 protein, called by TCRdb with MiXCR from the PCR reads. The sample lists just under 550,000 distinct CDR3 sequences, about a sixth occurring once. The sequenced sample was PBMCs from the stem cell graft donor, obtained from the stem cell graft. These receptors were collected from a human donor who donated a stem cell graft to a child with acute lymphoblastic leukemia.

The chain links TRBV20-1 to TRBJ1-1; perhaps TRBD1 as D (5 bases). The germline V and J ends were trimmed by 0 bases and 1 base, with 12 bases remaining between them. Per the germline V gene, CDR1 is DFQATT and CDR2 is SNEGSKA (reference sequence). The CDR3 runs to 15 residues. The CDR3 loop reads CSARDPGRGNTEAFF. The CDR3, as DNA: TGCAGTGCTAGAGATCCGGGACGGGGGAACACTGAAGCTTTCTTT.

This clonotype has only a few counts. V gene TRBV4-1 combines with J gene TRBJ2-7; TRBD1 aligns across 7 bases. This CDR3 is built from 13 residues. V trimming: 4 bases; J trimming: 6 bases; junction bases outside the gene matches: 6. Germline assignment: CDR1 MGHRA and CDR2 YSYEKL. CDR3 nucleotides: TGCGCCAGCAGCCCTCCGACAGGGCGCGAGCAGTACTTC. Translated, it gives CASSPPTGREQYF.

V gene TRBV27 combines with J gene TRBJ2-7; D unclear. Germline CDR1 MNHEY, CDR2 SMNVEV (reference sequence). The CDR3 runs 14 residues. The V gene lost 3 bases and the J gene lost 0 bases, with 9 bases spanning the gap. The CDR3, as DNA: TGTGCCAGCAGTTTTGCGGCCCTCTCCTACGAGCAGTACTTC. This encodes CASSFAALSYEQYF.